This record looks at one T cell receptor beta chain sequence and its context. The identical CDR3 is also encoded by other nucleotide sequences in the sample. Only in-frame clones appear in the TCRdb table, and some are missing; sequencing was by immunoSEQ multiplex PCR. The sample lists tens of thousands of clones, roughly 92% occurring once. The data are from a study of technical replicates of blood from a handful of donors. The germline V gene has CDR1 SGHRS and CDR2 YFSETQ. The CDR3 covers 12 residues. The ends were cut back, 3 bases at V and 3 bases at J, with 7 bases in the middle. The TCR comes from a human donor in good health. Sequencing was performed on T cells isolated from PBMCs. The V call is TRBV5-1, the J call TRBJ2-7; a possible D gene is TRBD1 (5 bases). The CDR3 is CASSSDSYEQYF. CDR3 nucleotide sequence: TGCGCCAGCAGCTCCGACAGCTACGAGCAGTACTTC.